The TCR beta chain described here comes from a study of blood T cell repertoires in COVID-19. About the study: From the United States, Italy and Spain came samples of acute and convalescent COVID-19.

How the authors handled the data: Reference gene primer amplification gave estimated nucleated cell counts. Repertoires were generated with immunoSEQ multiplex PCR, while TCRdb's copy carries only in-frame clones and drops some. That table furnishes V, J and clone size, whereas the DNA furnished D and trimming. Counted here are around 280,000 clones, around 87% occurring once; the ten biggest clones make up about 2.2%. The germline V gene encodes CDR1 LGHDT and CDR2 YNNKEL (reference sequence). Trimming removed 1 base from V and 8 bases from J, with 6 bases in between. CDR3 length: 13 residues. The TCR comes from a woman under 40 who had recovered from COVID-19. The sequenced material came from peripheral blood. The chain employs TRBV3-1 (or the pseudogene TRBV3-2) and TRBJ1-6; D unresolved. CDR3 DNA: TGTGCCAGCAGCCAAGGGTCGGATTCACCCCTCCACTTT. Translation gives CASSQGSDSPLHF.